Listed here are 8 T cell receptor beta chains from one sample, sequenced in a study of CD8+ T cells in alopecia areata. Stated treatment: oral pan-JAK inhibitor, 5-10 mg twice daily. It was cDNA, reverse transcribed from extracted RNA, that served as the sequencing template. Data came from immunoSEQ multiplex PCR; TCRdb stores just in-frame clones and leaves some out. Found here are 110,000 or so clones, less than 75% of them singletons; the top ten hold around 30%. Sample: CD8+ T cells sorted from blood, taken at week 4, from a patient treated with tofacitinib. The source of these receptors is a human donor with alopecia areata.

The V gene is TRBV27, the J gene TRBJ1-6, with TRBD1 identical over 7 bases. The CDR3 runs 14 residues. Trimming at V came to 6 bases and at J to 7 bases, leaving 6 bases not matched to a gene. CDR1 MNHEY and CDR2 SMNVEV come from the germline V gene (reference sequence). CDR3 in amino acids: CASSRQGRNSPLHF. The CDR3 nucleotides are TGTGCCAGCAGCCGACAGGGCCGCAATTCACCCCTCCACTTT.

V is TRBV4-1 and J is TRBJ2-1; 9 bases are a match to TRBD1. The CDR3 sequence is 15 residues long. V was clipped by 4 bases and J by 2 bases; unmatched bases: 3. Germline loops: CDR1 MGHRA, CDR2 YSYEKL. This CDR3 is CASSPRQGAYNEQFF. As DNA, the CDR3 is TGCGCCAGCAGCCCTAGACAGGGGGCCTACAATGAGCAGTTCTTC.

The chain uses TRBV7-9 and TRBJ2-2; possibly TRBD1 for D (5 bases). The V and J ends lost 6 bases and 6 bases respectively, with 8 bases between them. The CDR3 contains 12 residues. Germline V CDR1 and CDR2: SEHNR, FQNEAQ (reference sequence). In nucleotides, the CDR3 is TGTGCCAGCAGTCAGGGATCCGGGGAGCTGTTTTTT. Protein product: CASSQGSGELFF.

The rearrangement uses TRBV6-5 and TRBJ1-1, with 9 positions matching TRBD1. This CDR3 is built from 14 residues. V lost 10 bases, J lost 5 bases, and 11 bases stayed unmatched. Per germline, CDR1 MNHEY and CDR2 SVGAGI. CDR3 region: CATRSGTGLTEAFF. CDR3 sequence (DNA): TGTGCCACCCGATCCGGGACAGGGTTAACTGAAGCTTTCTTT.

The V and J genes are TRBV29-1 and TRBJ2-2; D not resolved. V was cut by 2 bases and J by 2 bases, with 9 bases left in between. CDR1 and CDR2 (germline): SQVTM, ANQGSEA. This CDR3 is 14 amino acids long. Written as DNA, the CDR3 is TGCAGCGTTGAAAGGCAGACTAACACCGGGGAGCTGTTTTTT. The encoded protein is CSVERQTNTGELFF.

The chain carries TRBV27 and TRBJ2-5; 10 bases are a match to TRBD1. The CDR3 length is 16 residues. V was clipped by 4 bases and J by 5 bases; unmatched bases: 10. The germline V gene encodes CDR1 MNHEY and CDR2 SMNVEV (reference sequence). CDR3 sequence (DNA): TGTGCCAGCAGTTCCTTAGGGGACAGGGGTCGGGAGACCCAGTACTTC. It codes for CASSSLGDRGRETQYF.

CDR3 coding DNA: TGTGCCACCAGCCAGGGGGGGGAGCAAGAGACCCAGTACTTC. This gives the protein CATSQGGEQETQYF. The J gene is TRBJ2-5, the V gene TRBV15, with D perhaps matching TRBD1 or TRBD2 (7 bases each). Germline CDR1 is LNHNV and CDR2 is YYDKDF (reference sequence). The CDR3 covers 14 residues. With 5 bases removed from V and 2 bases from J, the gap between germline ends came to 12 bases.

This CDR3 reads CASSQDLPVSEQFF. The CDR3 nucleotides read TGTGCCAGCAGCCAAGATCTTCCTGTGTCGGAGCAGTTCTTC. The J gene is TRBJ2-1, the V gene TRBV14; D ambiguous. The germline gives CDR1 SGHDN, CDR2 FVKESK. V gave up 0 bases and J gave up 10 bases, with 13 bases separating them. The CDR3 is 14 residues long.